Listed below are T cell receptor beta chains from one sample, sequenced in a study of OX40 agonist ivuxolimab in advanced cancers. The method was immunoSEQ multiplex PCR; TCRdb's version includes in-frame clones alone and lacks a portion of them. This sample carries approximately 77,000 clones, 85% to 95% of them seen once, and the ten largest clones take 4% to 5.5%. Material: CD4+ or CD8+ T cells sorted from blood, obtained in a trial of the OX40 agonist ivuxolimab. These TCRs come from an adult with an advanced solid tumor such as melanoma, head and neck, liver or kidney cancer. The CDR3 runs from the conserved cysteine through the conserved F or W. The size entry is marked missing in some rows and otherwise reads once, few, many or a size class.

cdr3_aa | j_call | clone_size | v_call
CASSFGSVMNTEAFF | TRBJ1-1 | NA | TRBV6-6
CASRGNNQPQHF | TRBJ1-5 | NA | TRBV28
CAWREGANVLTF | TRBJ2-6 | NA | TRBV30
CASSLTGPHEQYF | TRBJ2-7 | NA | TRBV5-6
CASRLGRQRGNTEAFF | TRBJ1-1 | NA | TRBV12-2
CASSIGGIEKLFF | TRBJ1-4 | NA | TRBV28
CASRGKTGITEAFF | TRBJ1-1 | NA | TRBV6-6
CASSVMYGLALGNEQFF | TRBJ2-1 | NA | TRBV5-4
CSASPGPETYF | TRBJ2-5 | NA | TRBV20-1
CASSLAGQGAYEQYF | TRBJ2-7 | NA | TRBV7-6
CASSGVFEKLFF | TRBJ1-4 | NA | TRBV4-1
CASSGDREAYEQYF | TRBJ2-7 | NA | TRBV2
CASSQEGGQRVTGELFF | TRBJ2-2 | NA | TRBV4-3
CASSPLGSGTGTGTEAFF | TRBJ1-1 | NA | TRBV18
CASSLASTSSGANVLTF | TRBJ2-6 | NA | TRBV5-8
CASSFGGDTTDTQYF | TRBJ2-3 | NA | TRBV11-3
CASSQGGGIQETQYF | TRBJ2-5 | NA | TRBV4-3
CASRYGSYTF | TRBJ1-2 | NA | TRBV28
CSASRVGGYTF | TRBJ1-2 | NA | TRBV20-1
CASSLGDRAGRDTQYF | TRBJ2-3 | once | TRBV5-1
CASSIRGPGDTQYF | TRBJ2-3 | NA | TRBV19
CSASLGVGEQYF | TRBJ2-7 | NA | TRBV29-1
CASSPGLASRNEQFF | TRBJ2-1 | NA | TRBV5-1
CASSLNPSYGYTF | TRBJ1-2 | few | TRBV5-6
CASSQGTGTGSYEQYF | TRBJ2-7 | NA | TRBV4-1
CASSLSDTAGTEAFF | TRBJ1-1 | once | TRBV28
CASVRTGETDTQYF | TRBJ2-3 | NA | TRBV2
CASSRLETSGSREQFF | TRBJ2-1 | NA | TRBV5-4
CASRLRDSGSPLHF | TRBJ1-6 | NA | TRBV10-2
CASSDWTSGKSYEQYF | TRBJ2-7 | NA | TRBV5-4
CASSYSARRGEQYF | TRBJ2-7 | NA | TRBV6-5
CASAVVSNQPQHF | TRBJ1-5 | NA | TRBV2
CASSVGHSNTGELFF | TRBJ2-2 | NA | TRBV7-2
CASSPSSNNYGYTF | TRBJ1-2 | NA | TRBV4-1
CASSLAGGSSYEQYF | TRBJ2-7 | NA | TRBV7-2
CSAGQSTQYF | TRBJ2-5 | NA | TRBV20-1
CASRNDRIYGYTF | TRBJ1-2 | NA | TRBV5-6
CASRLRQKNTGELFF | TRBJ2-2 | NA | TRBV7-2
CASSSLGRARLDEQFF | TRBJ2-1 | NA | TRBV27
CASSPTPGTGVSMNTEAFF | TRBJ1-1 | NA | TRBV18
CASRPQETQYF | TRBJ2-5 | NA | TRBV6-1
CASSLELLTTDTQYF | TRBJ2-3 | once | TRBV11-2
CASRSGTSATDTQYF | TRBJ2-3 | NA | TRBV27
CASSLVSSGIYNEQFF | TRBJ2-1 | NA | TRBV11-3
CASSFYLPGNTGELFF | TRBJ2-2 | NA | TRBV7-2
CASSLATDEQFF | TRBJ2-1 | NA | TRBV11-3
CASSLGGRITDTQYF | TRBJ2-3 | NA | TRBV11-3
CASSLNRGGNEKLFF | TRBJ1-4 | once | TRBV2